This entry is about one TCR beta chain. This sample is part of a study of blood T cell repertoires in COVID-19. Overall study: The origin of the acute and convalescent COVID-19 samples was the United States, Italy and Spain. Nucleic acid was either cDNA or gDNA, and it came from T cells, B-cell-depleted T cells, or PBMCs.

The ends were cut back, 4 bases at V and 0 bases at J, with 14 bases in the middle. Germline-derived CDR1 and CDR2 are SGHRS and YFSETQ. The CDR3 runs to 16 residues. Authors' data handling: Amplifying reference gene primers gave estimates of nucleated cell counts. Using immunoSEQ multiplex PCR, the repertoire was profiled, and TCRdb retains in-frame clones only, with some absent. That table supplies the V and J calls and clone size; D and trimming were determined from the DNA. The sample carries roughly 270,000 clones, 70% to 90% recorded once. The sample taken for sequencing was peripheral blood. This TCR came from a man aged 18 to 29 with active or convalescent COVID-19. This sequence joins TRBV5-1 and TRBJ1-3; D perhaps matches TRBD1 (5 bases). CDR3 region: CASSPSSDTSGNTIYF. In DNA, the CDR3 is TGCGCCAGCAGCCCCTCATCGGACACCTCTGGAAACACCATATATTTT.